This record looks at one T cell receptor (beta chain) sequence and its context. The target antigen is unknown. The CDR3 is 15 amino acids. Trimming took 4 bases from V and 0 from J, leaving 16 bases between them. The germline CDR1 and CDR2 sequences are GTSNPN and SVGIG (reference sequence). The data are from a study of cytomegalovirus exposure and HLA in healthy donors. Study conclusions and caveats: A link between a missense DCLRE1C variant and TCR beta V- and J-gene trimming emerged from a later analysis. Investigators reported approximately 150 TCR beta chains as tied to cytomegalovirus. Later findings reportedly placed an Asian-associated ancestry cluster below the roughly 660-donor mean for N-insertions. Under in vitro conditions, a few CMV-associated chains were confirmed as specific for CMV antigens.

Primers: 60 Vbeta forward and 13 Jbeta reverse. The protocol was immunoSEQ multiplex PCR, while the TCRdb copy is restricted to in-frame clones and leaves out a portion. The sample lists over 60,000 clones, about three quarters occurring once. The sequence was obtained from a man aged 18 to 30 in good health and CMV-seronegative. This sequence joins TRBV30 and TRBJ2-7, with D hard to call. The sample consisted of PBMCs. In nucleotides, the CDR3 is TGTGCCTGGACCCCCGAGGCCCGGAGCTCCTACGAGCAGTACGTC. Its protein product is CAWTPEARSSYEQYV.